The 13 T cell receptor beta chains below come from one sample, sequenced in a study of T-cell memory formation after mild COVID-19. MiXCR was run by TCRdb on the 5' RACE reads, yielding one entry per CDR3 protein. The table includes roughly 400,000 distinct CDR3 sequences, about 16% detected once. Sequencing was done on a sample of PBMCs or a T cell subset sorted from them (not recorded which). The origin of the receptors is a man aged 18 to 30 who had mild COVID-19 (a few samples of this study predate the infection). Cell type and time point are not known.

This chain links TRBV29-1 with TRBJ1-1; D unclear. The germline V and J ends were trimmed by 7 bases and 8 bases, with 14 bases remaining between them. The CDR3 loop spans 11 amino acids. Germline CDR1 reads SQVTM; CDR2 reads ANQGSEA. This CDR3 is CSAVREVEAFF. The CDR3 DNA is TGCAGCGCTGTCCGGGAGGTGGAAGCTTTCTTT.

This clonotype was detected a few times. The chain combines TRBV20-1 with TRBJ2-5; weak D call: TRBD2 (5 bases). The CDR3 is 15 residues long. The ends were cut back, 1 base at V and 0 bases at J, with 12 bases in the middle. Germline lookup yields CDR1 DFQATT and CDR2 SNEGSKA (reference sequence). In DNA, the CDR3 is TGCAGTGCTAGAGGCCTGAGGGAAGACCAAGAGACCCAGTACTTC. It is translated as CSARGLREDQETQYF.

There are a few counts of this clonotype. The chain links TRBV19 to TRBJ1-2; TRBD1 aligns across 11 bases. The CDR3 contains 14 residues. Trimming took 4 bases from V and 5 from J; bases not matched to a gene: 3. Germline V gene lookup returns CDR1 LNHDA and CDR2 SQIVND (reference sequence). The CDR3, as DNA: TGTGCCAGTAGTAGGACAGGGGGCGCATATGGCTACACCTTC. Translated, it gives CASSRTGGAYGYTF. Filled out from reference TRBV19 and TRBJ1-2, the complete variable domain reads DGGITQSPKYLFRKEGQNVTLSCEQNLNHDAMYWYRQDPGQGLRLIYYSQIVNDFQKGDIAEGYSVSREKKESFPLTVTSAQKNPTAFYLCASSRTGGAYGYTFGSGTRLTVV.

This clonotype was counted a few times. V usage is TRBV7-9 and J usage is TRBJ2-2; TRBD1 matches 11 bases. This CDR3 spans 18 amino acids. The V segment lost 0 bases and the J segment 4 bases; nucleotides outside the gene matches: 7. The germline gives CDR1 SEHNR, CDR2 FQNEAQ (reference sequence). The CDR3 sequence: CASSLANPGQGGTGELFF. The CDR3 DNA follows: TGTGCCAGCAGCTTAGCTAACCCGGGACAGGGGGGCACCGGGGAGCTGTTTTTT.

The CDR3 bases are TGTGCCAGCAGTAAGCGTCCCATTCCTGGCACTGAAGCTTTCTTT. This encodes CASSKRPIPGTEAFF. The rearrangement links TRBV6-5 to TRBJ1-1; no clear D gene. The CDR3 is 15 residues long. The V end lost 5 bases, the J end lost 4 bases, and 17 bases lay between the germline ends. Per germline, CDR1 MNHEY and CDR2 SVGAGI.

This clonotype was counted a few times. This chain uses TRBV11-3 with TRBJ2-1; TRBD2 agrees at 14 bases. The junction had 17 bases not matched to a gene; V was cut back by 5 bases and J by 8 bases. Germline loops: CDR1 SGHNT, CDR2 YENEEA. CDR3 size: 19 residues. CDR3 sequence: CASSPVGTSGGPPGHEQFF. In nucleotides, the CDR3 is TGTGCCAGCAGCCCCGTCGGGACTAGCGGGGGCCCACCCGGACATGAGCAGTTCTTC.

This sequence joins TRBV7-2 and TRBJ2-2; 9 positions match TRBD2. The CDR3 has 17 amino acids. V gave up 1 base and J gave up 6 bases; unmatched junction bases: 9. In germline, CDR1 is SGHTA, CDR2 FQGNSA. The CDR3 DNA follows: TGTGCCAGCAGCTTAGTTTCGCGGGGGGGCCTACCCGGGGAGCTGTTTTTT. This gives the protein CASSLVSRGGLPGELFF.

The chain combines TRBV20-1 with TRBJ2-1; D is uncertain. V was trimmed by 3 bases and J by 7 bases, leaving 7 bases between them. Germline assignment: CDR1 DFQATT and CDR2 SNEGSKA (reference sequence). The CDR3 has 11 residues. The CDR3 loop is CSARMWNEQFF. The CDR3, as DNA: TGCAGTGCTAGGATGTGGAATGAGCAGTTCTTC.

The CDR3 DNA is TGTGCCAGCTTAAGTATGCGAGGCAATGAGCAGTTCTTC. As protein: CASLSMRGNEQFF. The chain recombines TRBV7-2 with TRBJ2-1; D is unresolved. Germline V lookup: CDR1 SGHTA, CDR2 FQGNSA. The V end lost 8 bases, the J end lost 6 bases, and 14 bases lay between the germline ends. This CDR3 region has 13 residues.

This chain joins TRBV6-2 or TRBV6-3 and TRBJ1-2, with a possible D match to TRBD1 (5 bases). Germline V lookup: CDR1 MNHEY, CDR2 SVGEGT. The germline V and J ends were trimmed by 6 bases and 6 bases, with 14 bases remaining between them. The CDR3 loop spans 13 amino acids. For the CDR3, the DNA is TGTGCCAGCAGGGCCTCAGGGTACCATGGCTACACCTTC. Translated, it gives CASRASGYHGYTF.

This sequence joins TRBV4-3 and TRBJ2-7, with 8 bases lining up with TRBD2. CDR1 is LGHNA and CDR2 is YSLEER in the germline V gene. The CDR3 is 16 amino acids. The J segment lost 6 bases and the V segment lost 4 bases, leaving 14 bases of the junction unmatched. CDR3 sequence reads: CASSLAGGQGEAEQYF. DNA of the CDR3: TGCGCCAGCAGCCTGGCGGGGGGTCAGGGTGAAGCCGAGCAGTACTTC.

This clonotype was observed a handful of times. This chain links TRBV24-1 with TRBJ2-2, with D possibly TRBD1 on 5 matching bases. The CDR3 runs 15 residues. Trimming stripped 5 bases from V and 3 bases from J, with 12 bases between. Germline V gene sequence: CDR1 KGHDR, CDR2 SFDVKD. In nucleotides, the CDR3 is TGTGCCACCAGTGTTGGGGCAGAATACACCGGGGAGCTGTTTTTT. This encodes CATSVGAEYTGELFF.

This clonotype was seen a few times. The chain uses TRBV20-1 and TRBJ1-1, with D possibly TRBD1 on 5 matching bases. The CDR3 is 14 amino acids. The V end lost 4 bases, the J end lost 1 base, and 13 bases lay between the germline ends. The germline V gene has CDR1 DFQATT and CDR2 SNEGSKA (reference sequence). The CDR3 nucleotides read TGCAGTGCTACCCCCGGACACAGGAACACTGAAGCTTTCTTT. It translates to CSATPGHRNTEAFF.